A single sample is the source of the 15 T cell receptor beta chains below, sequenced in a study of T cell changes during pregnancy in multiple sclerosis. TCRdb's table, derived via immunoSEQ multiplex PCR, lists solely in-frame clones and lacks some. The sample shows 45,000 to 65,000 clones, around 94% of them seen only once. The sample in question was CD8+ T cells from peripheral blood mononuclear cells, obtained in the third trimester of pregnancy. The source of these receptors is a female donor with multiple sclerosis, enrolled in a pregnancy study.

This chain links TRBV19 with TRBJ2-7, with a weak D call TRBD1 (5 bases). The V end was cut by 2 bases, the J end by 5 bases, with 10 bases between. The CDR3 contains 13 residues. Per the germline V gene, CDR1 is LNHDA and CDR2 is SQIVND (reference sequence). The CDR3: CASSIRQGHEQYF. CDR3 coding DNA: TGTGCCAGTAGTATACGGCAGGGTCACGAGCAGTACTTC.

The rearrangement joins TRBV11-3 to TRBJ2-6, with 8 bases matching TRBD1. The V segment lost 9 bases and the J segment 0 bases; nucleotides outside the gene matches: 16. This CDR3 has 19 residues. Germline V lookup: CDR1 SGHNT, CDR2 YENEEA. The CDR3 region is CASFQTPTGDNSGANVLTF. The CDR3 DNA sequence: TGTGCCAGTTTTCAGACCCCGACAGGGGACAACTCTGGGGCCAACGTCCTGACTTTC.

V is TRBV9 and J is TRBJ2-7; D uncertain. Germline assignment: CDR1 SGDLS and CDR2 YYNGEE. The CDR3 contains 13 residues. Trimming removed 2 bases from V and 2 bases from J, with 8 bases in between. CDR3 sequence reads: CASSVGSTYEQYF. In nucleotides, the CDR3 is TGTGCCAGCAGCGTCGGTTCAACCTACGAGCAGTACTTC. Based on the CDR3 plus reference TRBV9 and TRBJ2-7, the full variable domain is DSGVTQTPKHLITATGQRVTLRCSPRSGDLSVYWYQQSLDQGLQFLIQYYNGEERAKGNILERFSAQQFPDLHSELNLSSLELGDSALYFCASSVGSTYEQYFGPGTRLTVT.

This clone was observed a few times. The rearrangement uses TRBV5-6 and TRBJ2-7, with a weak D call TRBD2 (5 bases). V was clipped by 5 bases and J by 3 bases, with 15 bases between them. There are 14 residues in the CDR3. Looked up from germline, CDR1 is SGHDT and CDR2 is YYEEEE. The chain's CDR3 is CASSGGHSVYEQYF. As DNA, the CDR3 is TGTGCCAGCAGTGGCGGGCATAGCGTCTACGAGCAGTACTTC.

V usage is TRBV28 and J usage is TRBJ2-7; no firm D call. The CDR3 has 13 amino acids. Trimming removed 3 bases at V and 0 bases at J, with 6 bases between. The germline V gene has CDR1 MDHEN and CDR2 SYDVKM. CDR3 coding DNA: TGTGCCAGCAGTTTCCTGAGCTCCTACGAGCAGTACTTC. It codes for CASSFLSSYEQYF. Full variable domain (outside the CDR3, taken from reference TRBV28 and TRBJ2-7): DVKVTQSSRYLVKRTGEKVFLECVQDMDHENMFWYRQDPGLGLRLIYFSYDVKMKEKGDIPEGYSVSREKKERFSLILESASTNQTSMYLCASSFLSSYEQYFGPGTRLTVT.

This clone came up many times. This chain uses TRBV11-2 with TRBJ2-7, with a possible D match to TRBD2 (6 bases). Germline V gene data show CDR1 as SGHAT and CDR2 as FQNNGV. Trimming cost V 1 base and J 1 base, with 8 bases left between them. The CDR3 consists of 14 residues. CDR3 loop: CASSLVGSSYEQYF. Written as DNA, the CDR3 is TGTGCCAGCAGCTTAGTCGGGAGTTCCTACGAGCAGTACTTC.

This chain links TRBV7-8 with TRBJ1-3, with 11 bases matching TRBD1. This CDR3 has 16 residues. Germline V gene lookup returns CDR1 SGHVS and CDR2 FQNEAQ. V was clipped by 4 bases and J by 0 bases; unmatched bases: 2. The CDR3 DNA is TGTGCCAGCAGCTCGGGGACAGGGGGCTCTGGAAACACCATATATTTT. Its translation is CASSSGTGGSGNTIYF.

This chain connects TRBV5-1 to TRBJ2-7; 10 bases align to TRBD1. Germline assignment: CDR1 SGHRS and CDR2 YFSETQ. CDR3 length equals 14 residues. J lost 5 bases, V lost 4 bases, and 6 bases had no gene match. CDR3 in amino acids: CASSQGQGVDEQYF. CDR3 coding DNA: TGCGCCAGCAGCCAAGGACAGGGGGTCGACGAGCAGTACTTC.

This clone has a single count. The CDR3 bases are TGTGCCAGCAGCCCAATCCCTAGCGGGGTGAACACCGGGGAGCTGTTTTTT. It yields the protein CASSPIPSGVNTGELFF. V gene TRBV5-8 combines with J gene TRBJ2-2; 9 bases line up with TRBD2. V lost 4 bases to trimming and J lost 1 base; unmatched junction nucleotides: 8. CDR1 and CDR2 from the germline V gene are SGHTS and YDEGEE. The CDR3 is 17 residues long.

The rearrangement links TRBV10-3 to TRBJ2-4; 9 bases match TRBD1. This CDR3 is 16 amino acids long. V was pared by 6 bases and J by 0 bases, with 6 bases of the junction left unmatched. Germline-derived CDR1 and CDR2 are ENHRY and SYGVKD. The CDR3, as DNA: TGTGCCATCAGCGAACAGGGGGCGCAAGCCAAAAACATTCAGTACTTC. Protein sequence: CAISEQGAQAKNIQYF.

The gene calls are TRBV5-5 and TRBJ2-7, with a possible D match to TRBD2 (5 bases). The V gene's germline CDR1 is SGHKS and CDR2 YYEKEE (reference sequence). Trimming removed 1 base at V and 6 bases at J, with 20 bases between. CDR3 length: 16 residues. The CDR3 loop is CASSLLLQDLESEQYF. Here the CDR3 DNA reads TGTGCCAGCAGCTTGTTGTTGCAGGACTTGGAGTCCGAGCAGTACTTC. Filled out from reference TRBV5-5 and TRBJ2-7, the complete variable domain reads DAGVTQSPTHLIKTRGQQVTLRCSPISGHKSVSWYQQVLGQGPQFIFQYYEKEERGRGNFPDRFSARQFPNYSSELNVNALLLGDSALYLCASSLLLQDLESEQYFGPGTRLTVT.

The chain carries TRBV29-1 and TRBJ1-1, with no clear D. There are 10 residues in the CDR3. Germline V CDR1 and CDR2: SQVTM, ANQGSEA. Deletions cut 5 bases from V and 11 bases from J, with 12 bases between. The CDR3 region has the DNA TGCAGCGTTTTTGTTCGTCGGGCTTTCTTT. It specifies CSVFVRRAFF.

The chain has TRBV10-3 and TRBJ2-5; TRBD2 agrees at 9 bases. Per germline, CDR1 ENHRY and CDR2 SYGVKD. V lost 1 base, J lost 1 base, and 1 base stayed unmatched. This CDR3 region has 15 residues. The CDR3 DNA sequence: TGTGCCATCAGTGAGTTAGCGGGAGCCCAAGAGACCCAGTACTTC. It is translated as CAISELAGAQETQYF.

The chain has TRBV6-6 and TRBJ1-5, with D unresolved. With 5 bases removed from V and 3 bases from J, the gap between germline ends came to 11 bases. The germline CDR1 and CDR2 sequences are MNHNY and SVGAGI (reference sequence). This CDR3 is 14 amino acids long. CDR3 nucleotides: TGTGCCAGCAGTCGCCCAGGTACCAATCAGCCCCAGCATTTT. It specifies CASSRPGTNQPQHF.

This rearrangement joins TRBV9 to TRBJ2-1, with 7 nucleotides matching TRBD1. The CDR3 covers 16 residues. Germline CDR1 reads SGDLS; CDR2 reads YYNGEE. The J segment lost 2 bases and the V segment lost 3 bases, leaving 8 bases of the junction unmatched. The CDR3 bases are TGTGCCAGCAGCGCTCCATCCGGGACAGCCTACAATGAGCAGTTCTTC. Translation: CASSAPSGTAYNEQFF.